This T cell receptor (beta chain) was documented in a study of T cell changes during pregnancy in multiple sclerosis. Sequenced by immunoSEQ multiplex PCR; TCRdb stores in-frame clones only, minus some. The table has tens of thousands of clones, roughly 92% seen once; the top ten hold 1% to 1.5%. Trimming left V 5 bases short and J 5 bases short, with 15 bases between. CDR1 is SGHTA and CDR2 is FQGNSA in the germline V gene. The CDR3 consists of 15 residues. Sample: peripheral blood. The clonotype originates from a female donor with multiple sclerosis, enrolled in a pregnancy study. The chain links TRBV7-2 to TRBJ1-4; D might be TRBD1 (6 bases). CDR3 residues: CASSRRWGQNEKLFF. CDR3 sequence (DNA): TGTGCCAGCAGCCGTCGTTGGGGGCAGAATGAAAAACTGTTTTTT.